This T cell receptor (beta chain) came from a study of blood T cell repertoires in COVID-19. Original processing methods: For nucleated cells, counts were estimated from reference gene primer amplification. Produced via immunoSEQ multiplex PCR; TCRdb's table is partial and in-frame only. Clone size and V and J calls were adopted from that table, with D and trimming inferred from the DNA. The sample has over 200,000 clones; 88% are singletons. Those enrolled, adults aged roughly 18 to 100 years, came from about two dozen US areas. The CDR3 covers 12 residues. V was trimmed by 4 bases and J by 5 bases, leaving 8 bases between them.

This receptor was obtained from a woman aged 40 to 50 with acute COVID-19. The rearrangement joins TRBV12-3 or TRBV12-4 to TRBJ1-2; D is uncertain. The sample consisted of PBMCs or T cells enriched from blood (not recorded which). In nucleotides, the CDR3 is TGTGCCAGCAGTTCGACGGGTTATGGCTACACCTTC. The encoded protein is CASSSTGYGYTF.